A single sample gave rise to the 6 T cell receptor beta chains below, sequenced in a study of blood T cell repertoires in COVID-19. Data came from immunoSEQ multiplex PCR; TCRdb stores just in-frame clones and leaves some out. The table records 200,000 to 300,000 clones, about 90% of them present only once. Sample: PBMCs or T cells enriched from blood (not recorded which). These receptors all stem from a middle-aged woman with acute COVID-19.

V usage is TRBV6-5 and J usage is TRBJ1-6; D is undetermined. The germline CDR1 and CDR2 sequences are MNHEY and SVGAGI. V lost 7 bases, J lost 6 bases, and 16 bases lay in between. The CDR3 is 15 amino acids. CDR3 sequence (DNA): TGTGCCAGCAACCTAGACCCCGGTGTTAATTCACCCCTCCACTTT. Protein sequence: CASNLDPGVNSPLHF.

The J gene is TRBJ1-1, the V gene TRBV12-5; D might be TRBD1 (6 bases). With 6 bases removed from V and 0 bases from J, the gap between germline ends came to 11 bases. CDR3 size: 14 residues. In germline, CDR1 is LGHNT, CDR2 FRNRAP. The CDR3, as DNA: TGTGCTAGTGGGCCGGGACAAATGAACACTGAAGCTTTCTTT. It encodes CASGPGQMNTEAFF.

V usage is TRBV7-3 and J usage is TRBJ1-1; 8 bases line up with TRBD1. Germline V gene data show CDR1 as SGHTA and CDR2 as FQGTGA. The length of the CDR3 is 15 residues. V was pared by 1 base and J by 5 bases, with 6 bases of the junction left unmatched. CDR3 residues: CASSLMTGERTEAFF. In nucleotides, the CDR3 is TGTGCCAGCAGCTTAATGACAGGGGAGAGGACTGAAGCTTTCTTT.

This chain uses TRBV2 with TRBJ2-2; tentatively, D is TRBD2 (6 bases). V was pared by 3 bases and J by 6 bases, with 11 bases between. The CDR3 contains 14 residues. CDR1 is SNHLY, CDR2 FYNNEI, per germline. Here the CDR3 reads CASSDRGTAGELFF. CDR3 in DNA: TGTGCCAGCAGTGATCGGGGGACCGCCGGGGAGCTGTTTTTT.

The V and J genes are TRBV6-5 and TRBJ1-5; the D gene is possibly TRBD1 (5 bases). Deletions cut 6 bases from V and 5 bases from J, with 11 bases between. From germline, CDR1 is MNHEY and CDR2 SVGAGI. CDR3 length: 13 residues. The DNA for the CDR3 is TGTGCCAGCAGGCAGGGTCTAGATCAGCCCCAGCATTTT. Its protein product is CASRQGLDQPQHF.

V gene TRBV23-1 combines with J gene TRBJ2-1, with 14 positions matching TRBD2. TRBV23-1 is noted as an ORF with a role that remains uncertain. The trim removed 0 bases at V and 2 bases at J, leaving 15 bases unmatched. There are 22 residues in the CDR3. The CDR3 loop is CASSQSLGRGKTSGRAYNEQFF. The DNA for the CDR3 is TGCGCCAGCAGTCAATCGTTAGGGAGGGGGAAGACTAGCGGGAGGGCCTACAATGAGCAGTTCTTC.